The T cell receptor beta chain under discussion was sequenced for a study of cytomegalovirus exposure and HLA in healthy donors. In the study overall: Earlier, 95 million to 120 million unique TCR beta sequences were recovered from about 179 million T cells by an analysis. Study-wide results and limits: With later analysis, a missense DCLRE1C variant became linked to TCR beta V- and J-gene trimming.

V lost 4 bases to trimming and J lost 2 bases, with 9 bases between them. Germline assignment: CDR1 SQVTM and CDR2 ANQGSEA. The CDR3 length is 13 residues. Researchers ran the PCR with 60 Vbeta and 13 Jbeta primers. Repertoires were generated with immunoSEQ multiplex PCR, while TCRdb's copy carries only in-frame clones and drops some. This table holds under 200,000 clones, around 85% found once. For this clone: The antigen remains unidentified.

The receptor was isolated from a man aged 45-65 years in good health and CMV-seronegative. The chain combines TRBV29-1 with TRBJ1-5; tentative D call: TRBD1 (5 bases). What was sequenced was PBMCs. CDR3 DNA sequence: TGCAGCGTTGGGGCAGGGCGCAATCAGCCCCAGCATTTT. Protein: CSVGAGRNQPQHF.